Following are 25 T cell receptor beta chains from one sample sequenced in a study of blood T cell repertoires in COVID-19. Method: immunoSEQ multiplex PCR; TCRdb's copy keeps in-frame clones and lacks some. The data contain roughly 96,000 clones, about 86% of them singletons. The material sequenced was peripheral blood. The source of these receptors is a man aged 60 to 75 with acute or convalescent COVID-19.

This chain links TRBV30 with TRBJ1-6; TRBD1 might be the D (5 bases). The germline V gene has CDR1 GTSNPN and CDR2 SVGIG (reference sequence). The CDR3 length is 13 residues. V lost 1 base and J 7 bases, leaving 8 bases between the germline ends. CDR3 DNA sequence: TGTGCCTGGAGTGGGCAGGGCAATTCACCCCTCCACTTT. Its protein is CAWSGQGNSPLHF.

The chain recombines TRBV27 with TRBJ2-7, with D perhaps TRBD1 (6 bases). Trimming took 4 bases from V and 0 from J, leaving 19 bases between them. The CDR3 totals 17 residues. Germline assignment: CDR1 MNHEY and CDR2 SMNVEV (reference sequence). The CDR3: CASSSFAGATPSYEQYF. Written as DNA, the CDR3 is TGTGCCAGCAGTTCATTCGCAGGGGCCACCCCCTCCTACGAGCAGTACTTC.

CDR3 sequence reads: CASSRSSGDYNEQFF. DNA for the CDR3: TGTGCCAGTAGTAGATCAAGCGGGGACTACAATGAGCAGTTCTTC. The rearrangement joins TRBV19 to TRBJ2-1, with TRBD2 matching 7 bases. From germline, CDR1 is LNHDA and CDR2 SQIVND (reference sequence). Trimming cost V 4 bases and J 3 bases; bases outside gene matches: 6. The CDR3 is 15 amino acids.

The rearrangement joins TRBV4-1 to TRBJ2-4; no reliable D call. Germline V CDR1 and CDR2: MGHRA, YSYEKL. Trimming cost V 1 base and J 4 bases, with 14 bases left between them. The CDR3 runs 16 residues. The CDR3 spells CASSQGVARGKNIQYF. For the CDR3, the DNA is TGCGCCAGCAGCCAAGGAGTAGCCCGCGGTAAAAACATTCAGTACTTC.

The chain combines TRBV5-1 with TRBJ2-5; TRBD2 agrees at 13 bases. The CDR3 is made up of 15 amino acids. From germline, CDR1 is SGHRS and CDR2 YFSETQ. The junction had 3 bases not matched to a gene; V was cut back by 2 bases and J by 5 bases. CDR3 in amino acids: CASSLLAGGPETQYF. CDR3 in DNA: TGCGCCAGCAGCTTACTAGCGGGAGGGCCTGAGACCCAGTACTTC.

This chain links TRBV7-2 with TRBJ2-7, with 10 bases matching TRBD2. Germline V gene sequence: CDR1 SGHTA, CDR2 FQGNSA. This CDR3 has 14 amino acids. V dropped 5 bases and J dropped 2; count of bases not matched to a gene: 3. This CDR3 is CASSQTSGPYEQYV. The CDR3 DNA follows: TGTGCCAGCAGCCAGACTAGCGGGCCCTACGAGCAGTACGTC.

The CDR3 nucleotides read TGTGCCAGCCAAGGGACAGGGGGTTCCTATGGCTACACCTTC. It yields the protein CASQGTGGSYGYTF. The chain uses TRBV9 and TRBJ1-2; 11 bases agree with TRBD1. This CDR3 spans 14 amino acids. In germline, CDR1 is SGDLS, CDR2 YYNGEE. V shed 7 bases and J 4 bases; nucleotides not matched to a gene: 6.

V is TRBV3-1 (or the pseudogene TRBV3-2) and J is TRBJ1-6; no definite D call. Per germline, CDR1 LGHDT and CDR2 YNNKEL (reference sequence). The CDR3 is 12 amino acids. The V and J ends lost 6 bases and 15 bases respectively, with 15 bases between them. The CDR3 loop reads CASSLSGEILHF. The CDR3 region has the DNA TGTGCCAGCAGTCTCAGTGGGGAGATCCTCCACTTT.

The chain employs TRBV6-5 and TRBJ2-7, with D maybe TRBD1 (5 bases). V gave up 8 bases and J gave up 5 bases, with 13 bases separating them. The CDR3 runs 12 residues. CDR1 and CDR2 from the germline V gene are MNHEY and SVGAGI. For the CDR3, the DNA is TGTGCCAGCTCTCCAGGGTACAACGAGCAGTACGTC. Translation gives CASSPGYNEQYV.

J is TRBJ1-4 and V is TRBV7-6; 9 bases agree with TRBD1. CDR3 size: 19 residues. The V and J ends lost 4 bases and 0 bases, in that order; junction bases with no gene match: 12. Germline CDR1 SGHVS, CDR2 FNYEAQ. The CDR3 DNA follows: TGTGCCAGCAGCTCTCCACCGGGACAGGGTTTTGCAACTAATGAAAAACTGTTTTTT. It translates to CASSSPPGQGFATNEKLFF.

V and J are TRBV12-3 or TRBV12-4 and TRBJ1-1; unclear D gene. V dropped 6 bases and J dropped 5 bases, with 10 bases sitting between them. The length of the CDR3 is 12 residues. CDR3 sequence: CASRRWETEAFF. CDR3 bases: TGTGCCAGCAGGAGATGGGAGACTGAAGCTTTCTTT.

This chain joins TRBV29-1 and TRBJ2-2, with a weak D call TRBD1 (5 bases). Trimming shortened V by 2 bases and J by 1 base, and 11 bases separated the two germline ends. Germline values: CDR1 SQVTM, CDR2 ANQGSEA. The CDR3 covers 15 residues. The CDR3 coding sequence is TGCAGCGTTGAATTCTTTACAGGGAACACCGGGGAGCTGTTTTTT. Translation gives CSVEFFTGNTGELFF.

The chain's CDR3 is CASSLVGVGTGELFF. As DNA, the CDR3 is TGCGCCAGCAGCTTGGTAGGGGTTGGCACCGGGGAGCTGTTTTTT. This chain uses TRBV5-1 with TRBJ2-2, with a possible D match to TRBD1 (5 bases). The germline V and J ends were trimmed by 0 bases and 4 bases, with 10 bases remaining between them. The CDR3 consists of 15 residues. Germline V gives CDR1 SGHRS, CDR2 YFSETQ.

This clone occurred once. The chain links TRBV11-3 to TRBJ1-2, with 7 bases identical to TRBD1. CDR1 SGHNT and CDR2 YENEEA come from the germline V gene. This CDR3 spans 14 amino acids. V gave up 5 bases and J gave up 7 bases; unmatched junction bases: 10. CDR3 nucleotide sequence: TGTGCCAGCAGCCCGCCCCGACAGGGAAGTGGCTACACCTTC. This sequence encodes CASSPPRQGSGYTF.

The CDR3 DNA is TGCAGTGCTACAGGGGGGTATGGCTACACCTTC. Translating gives CSATGGYGYTF. The gene calls are TRBV20-1 and TRBJ1-2, with TRBD1 identical over 7 bases. CDR3 length: 11 residues. Germline assignment: CDR1 DFQATT and CDR2 SNEGSKA (reference sequence). V was pared by 4 bases and J by 5 bases, with 1 base of the junction left unmatched.

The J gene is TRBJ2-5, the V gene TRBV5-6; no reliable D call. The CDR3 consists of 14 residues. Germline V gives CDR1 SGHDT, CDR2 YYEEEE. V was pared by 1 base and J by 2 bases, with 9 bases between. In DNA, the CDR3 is TGTGCCAGCAGCTTGAACCCGCTACAAGAGACCCAGTACTTC. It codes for CASSLNPLQETQYF.

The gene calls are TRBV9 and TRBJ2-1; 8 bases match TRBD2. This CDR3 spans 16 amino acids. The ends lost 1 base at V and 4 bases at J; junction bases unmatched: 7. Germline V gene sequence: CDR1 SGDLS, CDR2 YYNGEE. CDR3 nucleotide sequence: TGTGCCAGCAGCGTAAGTGGTAGCGGGGTTTACAATGAGCAGTTCTTC. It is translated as CASSVSGSGVYNEQFF.

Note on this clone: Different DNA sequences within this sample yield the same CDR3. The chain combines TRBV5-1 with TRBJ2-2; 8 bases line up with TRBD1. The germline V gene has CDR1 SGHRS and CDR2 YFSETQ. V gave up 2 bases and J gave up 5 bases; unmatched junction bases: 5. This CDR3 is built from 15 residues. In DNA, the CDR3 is TGCGCCAGCAGCTTTGGGCAGGGGGCAACCGGGGAGCTGTTTTTT. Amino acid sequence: CASSFGQGATGELFF.

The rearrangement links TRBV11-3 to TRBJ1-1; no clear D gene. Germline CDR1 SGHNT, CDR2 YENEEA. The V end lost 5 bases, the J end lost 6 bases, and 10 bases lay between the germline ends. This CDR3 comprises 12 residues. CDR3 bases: TGTGCCAGCAGCCGCGAGGGCGCTGAAGCTTTCTTT. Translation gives CASSREGAEAFF.

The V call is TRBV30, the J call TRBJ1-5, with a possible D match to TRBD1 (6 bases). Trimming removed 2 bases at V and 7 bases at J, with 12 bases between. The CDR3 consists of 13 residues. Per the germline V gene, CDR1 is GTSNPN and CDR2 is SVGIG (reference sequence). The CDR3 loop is CAWSPDRQQPQHF. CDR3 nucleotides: TGTGCCTGGAGTCCCGACAGGCAACAGCCCCAGCATTTT.

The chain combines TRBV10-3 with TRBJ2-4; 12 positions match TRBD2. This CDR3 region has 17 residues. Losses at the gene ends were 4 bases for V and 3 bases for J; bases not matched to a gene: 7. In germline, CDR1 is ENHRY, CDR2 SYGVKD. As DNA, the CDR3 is TGTGCCATCAGTGTGACACTAGCGGGAGGAAACAAAAACATTCAGTACTTC. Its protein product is CAISVTLAGGNKNIQYF.

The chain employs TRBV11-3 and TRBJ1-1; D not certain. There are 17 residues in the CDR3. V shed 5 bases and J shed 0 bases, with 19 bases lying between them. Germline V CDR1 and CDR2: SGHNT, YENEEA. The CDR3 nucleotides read TGTGCCAGCAGCCTACCCCCGCAGGTCACAATGAACACTGAAGCTTTCTTT. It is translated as CASSLPPQVTMNTEAFF.

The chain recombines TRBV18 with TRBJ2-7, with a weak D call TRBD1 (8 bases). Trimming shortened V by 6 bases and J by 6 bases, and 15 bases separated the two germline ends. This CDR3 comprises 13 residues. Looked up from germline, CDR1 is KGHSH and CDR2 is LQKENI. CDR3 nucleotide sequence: TGTGCCAGCTCTACGACAGGGGAGGGCGAGCAGTACTTC. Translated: CASSTTGEGEQYF.

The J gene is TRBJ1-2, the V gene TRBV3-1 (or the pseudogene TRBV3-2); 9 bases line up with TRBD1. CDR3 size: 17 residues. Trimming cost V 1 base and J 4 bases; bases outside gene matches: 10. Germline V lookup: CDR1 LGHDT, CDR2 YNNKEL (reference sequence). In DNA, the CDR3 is TGTGCCAGCAGCCAAGCGTCGGCCCCGGGACAGGGCTATGGCTACACCTTC. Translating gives CASSQASAPGQGYGYTF.

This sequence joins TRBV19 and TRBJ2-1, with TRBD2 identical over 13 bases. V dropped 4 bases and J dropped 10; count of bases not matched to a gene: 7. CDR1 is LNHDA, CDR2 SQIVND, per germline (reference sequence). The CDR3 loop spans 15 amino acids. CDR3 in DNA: TGTGCCAGTAGTACCAAACTAGCGGGAGGGGGGGAGCAGTTCTTC. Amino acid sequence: CASSTKLAGGGEQFF.